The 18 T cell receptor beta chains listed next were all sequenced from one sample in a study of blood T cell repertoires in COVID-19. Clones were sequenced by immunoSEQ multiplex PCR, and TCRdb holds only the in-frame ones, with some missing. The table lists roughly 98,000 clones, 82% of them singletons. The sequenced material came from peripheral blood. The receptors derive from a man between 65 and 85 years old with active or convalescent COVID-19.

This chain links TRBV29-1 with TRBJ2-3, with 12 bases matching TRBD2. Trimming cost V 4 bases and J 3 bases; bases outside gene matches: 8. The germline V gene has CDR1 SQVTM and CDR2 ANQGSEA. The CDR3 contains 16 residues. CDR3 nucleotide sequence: TGCAGCGTTGTAAGGACTAGCGGGGCCCCTACAGATACGCAGTATTTT. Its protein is CSVVRTSGAPTDTQYF.

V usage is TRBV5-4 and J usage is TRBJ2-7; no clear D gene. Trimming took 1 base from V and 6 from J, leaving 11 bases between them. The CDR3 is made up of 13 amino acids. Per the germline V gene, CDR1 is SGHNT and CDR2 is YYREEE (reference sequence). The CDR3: CASSLYISGEQYF. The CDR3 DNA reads TGTGCCAGCAGCTTGTATATTTCGGGCGAGCAGTACTTC.

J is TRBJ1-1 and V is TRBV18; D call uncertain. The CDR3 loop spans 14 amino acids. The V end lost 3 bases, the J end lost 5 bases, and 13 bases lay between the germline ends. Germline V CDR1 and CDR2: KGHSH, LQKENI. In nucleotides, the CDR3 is TGTGCCAGCTCACCGGGCGGAGGGTTAACTGAAGCTTTCTTT. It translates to CASSPGGGLTEAFF.

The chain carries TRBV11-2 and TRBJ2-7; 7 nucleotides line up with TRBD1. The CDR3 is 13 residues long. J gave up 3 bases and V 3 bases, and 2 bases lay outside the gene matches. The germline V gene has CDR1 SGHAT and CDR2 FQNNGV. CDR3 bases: TGTGCCAGCAGCTTTGACAGGGACTACGAGCAGTACTTC. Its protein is CASSFDRDYEQYF.

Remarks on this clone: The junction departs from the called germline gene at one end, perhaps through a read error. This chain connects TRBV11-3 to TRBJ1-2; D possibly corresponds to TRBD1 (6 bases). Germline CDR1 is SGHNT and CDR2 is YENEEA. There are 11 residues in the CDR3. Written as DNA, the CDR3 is TGTGCCAGCAGCTTAAGGACAGTTCTAAACTTC. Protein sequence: CASSLRTVLNF.

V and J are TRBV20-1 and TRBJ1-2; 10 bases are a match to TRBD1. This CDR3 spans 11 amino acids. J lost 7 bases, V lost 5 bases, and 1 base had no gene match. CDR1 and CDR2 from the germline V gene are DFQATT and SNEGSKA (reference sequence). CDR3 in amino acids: CSARTGGGYTF. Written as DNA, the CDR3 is TGCAGTGCTCGGACAGGGGGTGGCTACACCTTC.

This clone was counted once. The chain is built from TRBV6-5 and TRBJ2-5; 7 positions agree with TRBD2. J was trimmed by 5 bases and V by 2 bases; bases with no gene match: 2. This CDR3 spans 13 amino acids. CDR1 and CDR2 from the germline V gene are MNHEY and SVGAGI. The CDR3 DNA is TGTGCCAGCAGTTACGGGCGGGGGGAGACCCAGTACTTC. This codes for CASSYGRGETQYF.

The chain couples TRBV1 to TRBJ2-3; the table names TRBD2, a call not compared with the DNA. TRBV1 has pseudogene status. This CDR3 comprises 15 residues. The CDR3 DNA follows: TGCACCAGCAGCCAAGTCGAGGACTACACAGATACGCAGTATTTT. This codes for CTSSQVEDYTDTQYF.

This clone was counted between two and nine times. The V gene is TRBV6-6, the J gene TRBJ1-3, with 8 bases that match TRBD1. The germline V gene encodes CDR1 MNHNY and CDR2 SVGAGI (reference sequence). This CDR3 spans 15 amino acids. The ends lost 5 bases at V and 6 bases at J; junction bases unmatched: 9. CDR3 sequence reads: CASSLRQGRENTIYF. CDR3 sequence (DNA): TGTGCCAGCAGTCTAAGACAGGGGCGAGAAAACACCATATATTTT.

CDR3 nucleotides: TGTGCCAGCAGCCAAGTATCCAGCGGGAGTAGCACAGATACGCAGTATTTT. Encoded protein: CASSQVSSGSSTDTQYF. The rearrangement uses TRBV4-2 and TRBJ2-3; 8 nucleotides align to TRBD2. The length of the CDR3 is 17 residues. V gave up 1 base and J gave up 0 bases; unmatched junction bases: 6. The germline V gene encodes CDR1 LGHNA and CDR2 YNFKEQ.

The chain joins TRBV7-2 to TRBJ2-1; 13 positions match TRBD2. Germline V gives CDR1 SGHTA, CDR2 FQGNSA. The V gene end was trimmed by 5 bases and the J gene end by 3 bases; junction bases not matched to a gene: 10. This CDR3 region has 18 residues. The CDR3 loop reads CASSTPRTSGGLYNEQFF. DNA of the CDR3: TGTGCCAGCAGCACGCCTCGGACTAGCGGGGGCCTCTACAATGAGCAGTTCTTC.

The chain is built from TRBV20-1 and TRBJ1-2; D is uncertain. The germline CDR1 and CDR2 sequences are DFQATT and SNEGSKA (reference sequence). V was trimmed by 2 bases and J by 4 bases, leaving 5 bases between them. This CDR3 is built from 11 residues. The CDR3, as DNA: TGCAGTGCTAGATTTAGCTATGGCTACACCTTC. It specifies CSARFSYGYTF.

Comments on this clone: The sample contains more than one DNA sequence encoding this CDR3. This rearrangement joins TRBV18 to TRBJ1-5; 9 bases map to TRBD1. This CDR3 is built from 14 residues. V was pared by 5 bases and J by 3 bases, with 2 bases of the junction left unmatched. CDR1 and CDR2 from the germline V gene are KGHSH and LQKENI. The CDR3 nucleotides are TGTGCCAGCTCAGGACAGGGGTCCAATCAGCCCCAGCATTTT. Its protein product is CASSGQGSNQPQHF.

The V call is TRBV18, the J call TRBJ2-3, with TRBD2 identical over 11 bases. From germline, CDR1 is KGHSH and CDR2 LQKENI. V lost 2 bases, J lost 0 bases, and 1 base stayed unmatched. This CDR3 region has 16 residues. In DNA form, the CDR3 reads TGTGCCAGCTCACCAACTAGCGGGGGAAGCACAGATACGCAGTATTTT. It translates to CASSPTSGGSTDTQYF. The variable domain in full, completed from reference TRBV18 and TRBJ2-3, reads NAGVMQNPRHLVRRRGQEARLRCSPMKGHSHVYWYRQLPEEGLKFMVYLQKENIIDESGMPKERFSAEFPKEGPSILRIQQVVRGDSAAYFCASSPTSGGSTDTQYFGPGTRLTVL.

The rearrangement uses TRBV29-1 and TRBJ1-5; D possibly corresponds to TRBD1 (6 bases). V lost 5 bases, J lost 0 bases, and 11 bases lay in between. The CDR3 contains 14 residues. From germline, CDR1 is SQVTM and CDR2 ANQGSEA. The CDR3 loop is CSVQTTGSNQPQHF. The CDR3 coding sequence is TGCAGCGTTCAAACGACAGGTAGCAATCAGCCCCAGCATTTT. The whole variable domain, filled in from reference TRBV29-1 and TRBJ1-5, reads SAVISQKPSRDICQRGTSLTIQCQVDSQVTMMFWYRQQPGQSLTLIATANQGSEATYESGFVIDKFPISRPNLTFSTLTVSNMSPEDSSIYLCSVQTTGSNQPQHFGDGTRLSIL.

The CDR3 protein is CASSSSGQHTGELFF. CDR3 DNA sequence: TGTGCCAGCAGCTCCTCGGGACAGCACACCGGGGAGCTGTTTTTT. The genes are TRBV5-5 and TRBJ2-2; 7 bases line up with TRBD1. V lost 3 bases and J lost 3; bases outside the gene matches: 5. This CDR3 is 15 amino acids long. Germline CDR1 and CDR2: SGHKS and YYEKEE (reference sequence).

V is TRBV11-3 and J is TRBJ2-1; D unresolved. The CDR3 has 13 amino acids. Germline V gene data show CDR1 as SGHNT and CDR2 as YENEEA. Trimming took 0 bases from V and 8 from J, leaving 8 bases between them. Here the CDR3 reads CASSLDHSYEQFF. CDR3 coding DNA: TGTGCCAGCAGCTTAGACCACTCCTATGAGCAGTTCTTC.

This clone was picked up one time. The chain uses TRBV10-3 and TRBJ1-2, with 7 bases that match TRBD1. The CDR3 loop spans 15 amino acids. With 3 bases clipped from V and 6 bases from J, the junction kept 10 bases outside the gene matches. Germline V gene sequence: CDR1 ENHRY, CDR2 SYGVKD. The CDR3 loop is CAISDLPGQTNGYTF. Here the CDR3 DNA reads TGTGCCATCAGTGACCTTCCGGGACAGACAAATGGCTACACCTTC.